The clone carrying this T cell receptor beta chain was observed at least ten times. The source of the sample is a study of T cell repertoires in cytomegalovirus infection. Overall study: Public TCR beta signatures were indicative of both CMV infection and a matching HLA type.

The CDR3 contains 13 residues. Germline lookup yields CDR1 DFQATT and CDR2 SNEGSKA (reference sequence). Germline trimming cut 5 bases from V and 6 bases from J; bases unmatched to any gene: 4. TCRdb re-derived calls from the reads in MiXCR, one entry per CDR3 protein. The sample lists approximately 500,000 distinct CDR3 sequences, approximately 11% seen once, with about 10% in the top ten. This sequence originates from a human donor in good health (CMV status not recorded). Some clones in this sample may be carry-over from other donors' samples. The rearrangement joins TRBV20-1 to TRBJ2-1; 10 bases map to TRBD2. The sequencing input was PBMCs. CDR3 loop: CSALSGRANEQFF. For the CDR3, the DNA is TGCAGTGCTCTAAGCGGGAGGGCCAATGAGCAGTTCTTC.